This entry is about one T cell receptor (beta chain). Its target is unknown. PCR was performed using 60 Vbeta and 13 Jbeta primers. Clones were read by immunoSEQ multiplex PCR, and TCRdb kept only the in-frame ones, dropping some. Among under 200,000 clones listed, about 78% were seen once. The CDR3 extends over 17 amino acids. With V trimmed by 6 bases and J by 1 base, 8 bases remained unmatched. Germline values: CDR1 KGHSH, CDR2 LQKENI. This entry belongs to a study of cytomegalovirus exposure and HLA in healthy donors. For the study at large: Sequencing of around 200 million T cells in an earlier analysis found under 120 million unique TCR beta sequences.

General observations from the study: Further analysis, carried out later, found HLA-associated TCR beta chains more clonally expanded than equally common other chains. Previously analyzed data showed that most TCR beta V segments were productive at a frequency of about 87% or about 30%. The classifier was said to identify cytomegalovirus status with high specificity and sensitivity.

This TCR was recovered from a man aged 40-50 years in good health and CMV-seronegative. The V gene is TRBV18, the J gene TRBJ2-7; TRBD2 matches at 14 bases. Material: PBMCs. The CDR3 loop reads CASSGGLAGEGSYEQYF. The CDR3 DNA follows: TGTGCCAGCTCTGGGGGACTAGCGGGAGAGGGGTCCTACGAGCAGTACTTC.